Following are 25 T cell receptor beta chains from one sample sequenced in a study of blood T cell repertoires in COVID-19. The method was immunoSEQ multiplex PCR; TCRdb's version includes in-frame clones alone and lacks a portion of them. The profile shows roughly 130,000 clones, around 87% of them singletons. Sample: peripheral blood. These receptors came from an older woman with acute or convalescent COVID-19.

The CDR3 here is CSASGTVVDTIYF. The DNA for the CDR3 is TGCAGTGCTAGTGGGACAGTGGTAGACACCATATATTTT. This chain connects TRBV20-1 to TRBJ1-3; TRBD1 matches at 7 bases. Trimming at V came to 3 bases and at J to 8 bases, leaving 7 bases not matched to a gene. CDR1 is DFQATT and CDR2 is SNEGSKA in the germline V gene (reference sequence). The CDR3 contains 13 residues.

The rearrangement links TRBV14 to TRBJ2-7, with D tentatively TRBD1 (6 bases). This CDR3 has 14 amino acids. The germline gives CDR1 SGHDN, CDR2 FVKESK. Trimming removed 1 base from V and 6 bases from J, with 13 bases in between. The CDR3 loop reads CASSQGQGWGEQYF. The CDR3 bases are TGTGCCAGCAGCCAAGGGCAGGGGTGGGGCGAGCAGTACTTC.

This chain connects TRBV9 to TRBJ1-5, with D perhaps matching TRBD1 (6 bases). CDR1 is SGDLS, CDR2 YYNGEE, per germline. V lost 3 bases to trimming and J lost 0 bases, with 13 bases between them. This CDR3 contains 16 residues. The CDR3 region has the DNA TGTGCCAGCAGCGCCACGGACAGTTATAGCAATCAGCCCCAGCATTTT. This codes for CASSATDSYSNQPQHF.

The chain is built from TRBV29-1 and TRBJ2-2, with 7 bases that match TRBD2. The V gene end was trimmed by 6 bases and the J gene end by 7 bases; junction bases not matched to a gene: 14. Per germline, CDR1 SQVTM and CDR2 ANQGSEA. CDR3 length equals 15 residues. The CDR3 region is CSVAFGLGAGGELFF. The CDR3, as DNA: TGCAGCGTGGCCTTCGGACTAGGAGCGGGCGGGGAGCTGTTTTTT.

The rearrangement joins TRBV6-5 to TRBJ1-1; possible D gene TRBD1, 5 bases. CDR3 length: 13 amino acids. The germline V gene encodes CDR1 MNHEY and CDR2 SVGAGI. V lost 6 bases and J lost 4, with 12 bases in between. CDR3 sequence reads: CASSRTGGTEAFF. The CDR3 nucleotides are TGTGCCAGCAGCCGGACCGGGGGCACTGAAGCTTTCTTT.

The rearrangement links TRBV7-8 to TRBJ1-1; D is undetermined. Deletions cut 4 bases from V and 5 bases from J, with 17 bases between. This CDR3 contains 15 residues. Germline V gives CDR1 SGHVS, CDR2 FQNEAQ. The CDR3 DNA reads TGTGCCAGCAGCTCTAATCGGGCGGGTGGAACTGAAGCTTTCTTT. It codes for CASSSNRAGGTEAFF.

The chain is built from TRBV11-2 and TRBJ2-7, with a possible D match to TRBD1 (5 bases). Germline CDR1 and CDR2: SGHAT and FQNNGV. This CDR3 region has 14 residues. Trimming pared 0 bases from V and 5 bases from J, leaving 11 bases between. CDR3 bases: TGTGCCAGCAGCTTAGAACGGGCAGGGAACGAGCAGTACGTC. Its translation is CASSLERAGNEQYV.

This chain links TRBV2 with TRBJ1-4; no firm D call. CDR3 length equals 12 residues. Trimming shortened V by 7 bases and J by 3 bases, and 6 bases separated the two germline ends. Germline values: CDR1 SNHLY, CDR2 FYNNEI. As DNA, the CDR3 is TGTGCCAGCAATCCCGCTAATGAAAAACTGTTTTTT. Its translation: CASNPANEKLFF. Together with reference TRBV2 and TRBJ1-4, the CDR3 gives the full variable domain: EPEVTQTPSHQVTQMGQEVILRCVPISNHLYFYWYRQILGQKVEFLVSFYNNEISEKSEIFDDQFSVERPDGSNFTLKIRSTKLEDSAMYFCASNPANEKLFFGSGTQLSVL.

This clone was recorded once. This chain connects TRBV7-9 to TRBJ1-5; 7 bases are shared with TRBD1. Unmatched junction bases numbered 3, after V lost 5 bases and J lost 5 bases. The CDR3 has 13 residues. CDR1 SEHNR and CDR2 FQNEAQ come from the germline V gene (reference sequence). The CDR3 DNA reads TGTGCCAGCAGCGGAGACAGGGATCAGCCCCAGCATTTT. It translates to CASSGDRDQPQHF. The whole variable domain, remainder taken from reference TRBV7-9 and TRBJ1-5, is DTGVSQNPRHKITKRGQNVTFRCDPISEHNRLYWYRQTLGQGPEFLTYFQNEAQLEKSRLLSDRFSAERPKGSFSTLEIQRTEQGDSAMYLCASSGDRDQPQHFGDGTRLSIL.

V usage is TRBV11-3 and J usage is TRBJ2-1; tentatively, D is TRBD2 (6 bases). From germline, CDR1 is SGHNT and CDR2 YENEEA. Trimming left V 7 bases short and J 6 bases short, with 13 bases between. This CDR3 comprises 13 residues. The CDR3 DNA is TGTGCCAGCATGCGGGATTCGGTCAATGAGCAGTTCTTC. It yields the protein CASMRDSVNEQFF.

The CDR3 DNA follows: TGTGCCAGCAGCTTAGCCGGGGACTATGGCTACACCTTC. This encodes CASSLAGDYGYTF. The chain links TRBV11-2 to TRBJ1-2; D is unresolved. From germline, CDR1 is SGHAT and CDR2 FQNNGV. V lost 1 base and J lost 3, with 6 bases in between. CDR3 length: 13 amino acids. The variable domain in full, with the rest retrieved from reference TRBV11-2 and TRBJ1-2, is EAGVAQSPRYKIIEKRQSVAFWCNPISGHATLYWYQQILGQGPKLLIQFQNNGVVDDSQLPKDRFSAERLKGVDSTLKIQPAKLEDSAVYLCASSLAGDYGYTFGSGTRLTVV.

The V gene is TRBV10-3, the J gene TRBJ1-3; 8 bases map to TRBD1. Germline loops: CDR1 ENHRY, CDR2 SYGVKD. The CDR3 has 16 residues. V was clipped by 3 bases and J by 2 bases; unmatched bases: 6. DNA of the CDR3: TGTGCCATCAGTGATCCGACAGGGGTGACTGGAAACACCATATATTTT. It translates to CAISDPTGVTGNTIYF.

V and J are TRBV12-5 and TRBJ2-2, with 7 bases that match TRBD2. With 7 bases clipped from V and 7 bases from J, the junction kept 6 bases outside the gene matches. Germline V gives CDR1 LGHNT, CDR2 FRNRAP. This CDR3 comprises 13 residues. Here the CDR3 DNA reads TGTGCTAGTGCCACCGGGACTAACGGGGAGCTGTTTTTT. Translated, it gives CASATGTNGELFF. The full variable domain, completed using reference TRBV12-5 and TRBJ2-2, is DARVTQTPRHKVTEMGQEVTMRCQPILGHNTVFWYRQTMMQGLELLAYFRNRAPLDDSGMPKDRFSAEMPDATLATLKIQPSEPRDSAVYFCASATGTNGELFFGEGSRLTVL.

The J gene is TRBJ1-1, the V gene TRBV2, with TRBD1 as a possible D gene (5 bases). The CDR3 extends over 13 amino acids. The ends were cut back, 7 bases at V and 5 bases at J, with 14 bases in the middle. Germline-derived CDR1 and CDR2 are SNHLY and FYNNEI. CDR3 protein: CASTFRGGTEAFF. CDR3 bases: TGTGCCAGCACCTTCCGGGGGGGGACTGAAGCTTTCTTT.

The V gene is TRBV5-1, the J gene TRBJ2-1; TRBD2 matches at 7 bases. The CDR3 is made up of 15 amino acids. The germline CDR1 and CDR2 sequences are SGHRS and YFSETQ. The J segment lost 5 bases and the V segment lost 4 bases, leaving 9 bases of the junction unmatched. The CDR3 loop reads CASSPLSGRDNEQFF. Written as DNA, the CDR3 is TGCGCCAGCAGCCCCCTTTCGGGGAGGGACAATGAGCAGTTCTTC.

This clone was detected once. The J gene is TRBJ2-2, the V gene TRBV3-1 (or the pseudogene TRBV3-2), with a tentative D call TRBD2 (5 bases). The CDR3 spans 16 residues. Germline V CDR1 and CDR2: LGHDT, YNNKEL (reference sequence). V was trimmed by 0 bases and J by 7 bases, leaving 15 bases between them. CDR3 DNA: TGTGCCAGCAGCCAAGATCTCAGAGGGAGTGGCGGGGAGCTGTTTTTT. Protein product: CASSQDLRGSGGELFF.

The rearrangement joins TRBV2 to TRBJ2-5; D possibly corresponds to TRBD1 (5 bases). V was cut by 4 bases and J by 5 bases, with 14 bases left in between. This CDR3 is built from 14 residues. Germline-derived CDR1 and CDR2 are SNHLY and FYNNEI. Here the CDR3 reads CASSGVGPPETQYF. In nucleotides, the CDR3 is TGTGCCAGCAGTGGGGTGGGGCCGCCGGAGACCCAGTACTTC.

CDR3 loop: CASSHSTSGFEQYV. CDR3 sequence (DNA): TGTGCCAGCAGCCACTCGACTAGCGGGTTCGAGCAGTACGTC. V gene TRBV3-1 (or the pseudogene TRBV3-2) combines with J gene TRBJ2-7, with 10 bases lining up with TRBD2. This CDR3 contains 14 residues. Germline lookup yields CDR1 LGHDT and CDR2 YNNKEL (reference sequence). After removal of 3 bases from V and 6 bases from J, the junction contained 5 bases not matched to a gene.

In its sample, this clone was seen a few times. The chain couples TRBV5-4 to TRBJ1-1; D is perhaps TRBD1 (5 bases). The germline gives CDR1 SGHNT, CDR2 YYREEE (reference sequence). This CDR3 is 15 amino acids long. Trimming took off 5 bases at V and 4 bases at J, with 18 bases between the two ends. The CDR3 loop is CASSYEWGVSTEAFF. In DNA form, the CDR3 reads TGTGCCAGCAGTTACGAGTGGGGGGTGAGCACTGAAGCTTTCTTT.

This clone was detected only once. The chain is built from TRBV3-1 (or the pseudogene TRBV3-2) and TRBJ2-5; 8 bases align to TRBD1. Unmatched junction bases numbered 5, after V lost 1 base and J lost 4 bases. CDR3 length: 15 amino acids. In germline, CDR1 is LGHDT, CDR2 YNNKEL (reference sequence). In DNA, the CDR3 is TGTGCCAGCAGCCAAGGTAGGACAGGGAGAGAGACCCAGTACTTC. Protein product: CASSQGRTGRETQYF.

The chain employs TRBV19 and TRBJ1-2; 9 nucleotides match TRBD1. Trimming removed 7 bases from V and 4 bases from J; junction bases left unmatched: 10. The CDR3 is 15 amino acids. Per germline, CDR1 LNHDA and CDR2 SQIVND (reference sequence). In nucleotides, the CDR3 is TGTGCCAGTACCCTGGGACAGGGTCCGCCCTATGGCTACACCTTC. Translated, it gives CASTLGQGPPYGYTF.

J is TRBJ1-3 and V is TRBV2, with D unclear. The CDR3 runs 14 residues. Germline V gives CDR1 SNHLY, CDR2 FYNNEI. Trimming cost V 1 base and J 0 bases, with 4 bases left between them. The CDR3 loop reads CASSEGHSGNTIYF. The CDR3 DNA is TGTGCCAGCAGTGAAGGGCACTCTGGAAACACCATATATTTT.

This chain links TRBV28 with TRBJ2-2; 7 nucleotides align to TRBD1. With V trimmed by 6 bases and J by 3 bases, 10 bases remained unmatched. The CDR3 is made up of 16 amino acids. Germline-derived CDR1 and CDR2 are MDHEN and SYDVKM. CDR3 residues: CASSRGEGADTGELFF. CDR3 DNA: TGTGCCAGCAGCCGGGGTGAGGGGGCGGACACCGGGGAGCTGTTTTTT.

The V call is TRBV6-1, the J call TRBJ2-5; no clear D gene. Between the trimmed V and J ends, which lost 1 base and 2 bases, there was a span of 5 bases. Germline V gene data show CDR1 as MNHNS and CDR2 as SASEGT. CDR3 length: 13 amino acids. CDR3 protein: CASSEGLQETQYF. Written as DNA, the CDR3 is TGTGCCAGCAGTGAAGGACTGCAAGAGACCCAGTACTTC.

With respect to this clone: Other DNA sequences in this sample translate to the same CDR3. This chain links TRBV19 with TRBJ1-5, with TRBD1 identical over 7 bases. The CDR3 has 14 residues. The germline V gene has CDR1 LNHDA and CDR2 SQIVND (reference sequence). V lost 5 bases to trimming and J lost 2 bases; unmatched junction nucleotides: 3. The CDR3 is CASSETGGNQPQHF. In DNA form, the CDR3 reads TGTGCCAGTAGTGAAACAGGGGGCAATCAGCCCCAGCATTTT.